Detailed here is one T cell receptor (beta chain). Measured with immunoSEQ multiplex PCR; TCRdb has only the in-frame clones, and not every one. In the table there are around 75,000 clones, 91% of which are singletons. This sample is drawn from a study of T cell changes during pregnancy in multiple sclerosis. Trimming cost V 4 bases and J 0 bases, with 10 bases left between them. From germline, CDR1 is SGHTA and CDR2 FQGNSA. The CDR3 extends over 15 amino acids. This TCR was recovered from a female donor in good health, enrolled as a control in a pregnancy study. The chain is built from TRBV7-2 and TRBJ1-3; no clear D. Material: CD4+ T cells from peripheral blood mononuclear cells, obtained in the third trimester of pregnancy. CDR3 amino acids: CASSSTRSSGNTIYF. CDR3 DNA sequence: TGTGCCAGCAGCTCCACACGAAGCTCTGGAAACACCATATATTTT.